This section outlines one T cell receptor beta chain sequence together with its context. The antigen this receptor binds is unknown. No qualities accompany the bases; no much larger clone lies one base away. This sample is part of a study of T cells in pancreatic ductal adenocarcinoma (dated by TCRdb to between 2016 and 2019). In the study overall: Seeking insight into the adaptive T-cell response that arises naturally, the researchers examined how many CD8+ T cells infiltrated tumors of resected pancreatic ductal adenocarcinoma, where they sat, and what features they had, alongside the same properties of suppressive cells. Study-wide findings and limitations: Because inoperable disease is present at presentation in most pancreatic cancer patients, the resected cohort was biased toward the minority with early-stage disease. T-cell clonality did not differ significantly between tumor and blood, with mean clonality about 0.112 in tumors and 0.065 to 0.09 in blood. Comparisons of clonality between tumor and blood may be biased because tumors are enriched in CD45RO+ effector T cells rather than naive T cells, which biases the comparison toward lower diversity. Blood samples had more total productive templates and roughly 8-fold more unique clonotypes than tumor samples.

The selected pancreatic ductal adenocarcinoma patients had received surgery without neoadjuvant therapy. Peripheral blood was collected in heparin tubes, and PBMCs were isolated by histopaque density gradient and cryopreserved in around 10% DMSO. The DNeasy Blood and Tissue Kit, with Proteinase K and RNase treatment, was used to extract genomic DNA from roughly seven PBMC specimens and roughly 9 flash-frozen tumor specimens. The immunoSEQ hsTCRB kit was used to amplify TCR beta CDR3 regions from genomic DNA. An Illumina HiSeq system was used for high-throughput TRB CDR3 sequencing. On the study's bioinformatics: The immunoSEQ software was used to analyze sequencing reads, and nonproductive sequences containing premature stops or frame-shifts were excluded. Repertoire clonality was computed as one minus Shannon entropy normalized by log2 of the number of unique productive sequences. TCRdb took this table from immuneACCESS and kept in-frame rearrangements with V and J called. Such tables lack part of the clones; where checked against another copy, unresolved V genes explain under half of the gap, and the rest is unexplained. The V and J calls and the clone size are those of that table, but D and trimming were determined from the DNA. The sample yields around 9,300 clones; around 92% were counted once. The ten largest clones represent approximately 3.1% of the sample.

The material sequenced was PBMCs. This TCR derives from a human donor with pancreatic ductal adenocarcinoma.

The CDR3 here reads CASSPPGGGLGNEQFF. The sequenced DNA is TGTGCCAGCAGCCCCCCTGGGGGAGGGTTGGGCAATGAGCAGTTCTTC. The chain is made from TRBV7-6 and TRBJ2-1, with 7 bases in between that match TRBD2. V trim: 5 bases; J trim: 6 bases; unmatched bases: 13. The germline V gene provides CDR1 SGHVS and CDR2 FNYEAQ. Measured from the cysteine to the phenylalanine, the CDR3 is 16 residues long. Left in the record is the CDR3 DNA by itself, 48 bases read in frame from the first base.